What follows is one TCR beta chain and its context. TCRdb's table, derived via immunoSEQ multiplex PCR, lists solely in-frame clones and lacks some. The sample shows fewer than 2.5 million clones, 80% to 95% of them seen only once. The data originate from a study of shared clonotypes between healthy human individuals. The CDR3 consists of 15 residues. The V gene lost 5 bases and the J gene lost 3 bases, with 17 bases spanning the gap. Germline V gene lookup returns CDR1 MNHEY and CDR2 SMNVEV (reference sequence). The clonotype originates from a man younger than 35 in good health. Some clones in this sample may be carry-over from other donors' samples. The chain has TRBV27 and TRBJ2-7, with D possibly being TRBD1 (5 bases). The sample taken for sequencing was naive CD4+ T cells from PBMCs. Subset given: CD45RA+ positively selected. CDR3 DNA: TGTGCCAGCAGTCGTTATCCAGGGCAGGGCTACGAGCAGTACTTC. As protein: CASSRYPGQGYEQYF.